The clone carrying this T cell receptor (beta chain) was seen more than once but under ten times. Its antigen is still unknown. The record originates from a study of T-cell memory formation after mild COVID-19. The length of the CDR3 is 13 residues. Per the germline V gene, CDR1 is DFQATT and CDR2 is SNEGSKA (reference sequence). J gave up 4 bases and V 6 bases, and 6 bases lay outside the gene matches. 5'RACE primed from the constant segment yielded TCR alpha and TCR beta cDNA libraries bearing sample barcodes and UMIs. Each CDR3 protein is one row after TCRdb ran MiXCR on the 5' RACE reads. Of under 550,000 distinct CDR3 sequences listed, roughly 20% are singletons. Study-wide results and limits: CD8+ contracting clones occupied EMRA, while CD4+ ones occupied mainly CM and EM.

The TCR originated in an adult woman who had mild COVID-19 (a few samples of this study predate the infection). Cell type and time point are not known. The sequenced sample was PBMCs or a T cell subset sorted from them (not recorded which). This chain joins TRBV20-1 and TRBJ1-1; TRBD1 aligns across 9 bases. CDR3 residues: CSAPGQGRTEAFF. The CDR3 region has the DNA TGCAGTGCCCCGGGACAGGGCCGCACTGAAGCTTTCTTT.